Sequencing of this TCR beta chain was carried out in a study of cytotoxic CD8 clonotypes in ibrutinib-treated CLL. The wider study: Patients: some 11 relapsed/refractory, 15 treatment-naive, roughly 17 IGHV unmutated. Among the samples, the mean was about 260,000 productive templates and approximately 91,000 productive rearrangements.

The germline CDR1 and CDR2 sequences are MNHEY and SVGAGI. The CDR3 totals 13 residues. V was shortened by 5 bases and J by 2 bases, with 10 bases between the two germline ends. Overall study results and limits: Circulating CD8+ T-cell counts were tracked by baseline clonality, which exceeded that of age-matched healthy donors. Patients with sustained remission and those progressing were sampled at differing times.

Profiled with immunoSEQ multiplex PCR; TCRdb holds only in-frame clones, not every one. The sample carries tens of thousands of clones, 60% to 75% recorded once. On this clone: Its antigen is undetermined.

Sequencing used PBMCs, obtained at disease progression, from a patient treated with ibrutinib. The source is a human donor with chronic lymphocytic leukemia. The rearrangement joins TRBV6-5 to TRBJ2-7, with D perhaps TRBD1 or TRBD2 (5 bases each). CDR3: CASSGGRAYEQYF. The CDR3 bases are TGTGCCAGCAGTGGGGGACGAGCCTACGAGCAGTACTTC.